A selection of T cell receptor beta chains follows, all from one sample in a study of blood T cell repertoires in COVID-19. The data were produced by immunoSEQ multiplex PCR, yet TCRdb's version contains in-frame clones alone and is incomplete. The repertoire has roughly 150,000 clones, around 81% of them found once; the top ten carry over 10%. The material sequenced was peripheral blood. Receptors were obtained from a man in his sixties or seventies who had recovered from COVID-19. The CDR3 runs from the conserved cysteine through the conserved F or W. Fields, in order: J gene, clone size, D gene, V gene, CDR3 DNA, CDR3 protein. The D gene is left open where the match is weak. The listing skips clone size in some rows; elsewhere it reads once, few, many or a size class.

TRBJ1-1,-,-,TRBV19,TGTGCCAGTAAGTCTCTGTGGGCTTCTAACACTGAAGCTTTCTTT,CASKSLWASNTEAFF
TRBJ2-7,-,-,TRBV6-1,TGTGCCAGCAGTTCCAGATCCGAGCAGTACTTC,CASSSRSEQYF
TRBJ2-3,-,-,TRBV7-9,TGTGCCAGCAGCTCCCTGGTCCGAGAGAGCACAGATACGCAGTATTTT,CASSSLVRESTDTQYF
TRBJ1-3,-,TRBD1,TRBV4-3,TGCGCCAGCAGCCAACAACAGGGGGCTTTCTCTGGAAACACCATATATTTT,CASSQQQGAFSGNTIYF
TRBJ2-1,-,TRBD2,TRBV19,TGTGCCAGTCAGACTAGCGGAGAGTACAATGAGCAGTTCTTC,CASQTSGEYNEQFF
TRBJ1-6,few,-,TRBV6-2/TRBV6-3,TGTGCCAGCAGTTACTGGGGGGAAAATTCACCCCTCCACTTT,CASSYWGENSPLHF
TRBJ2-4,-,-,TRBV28,TGTGCCAGCAGTAACGCCGGGACAATCAAAAACATTCAGTACTTC,CASSNAGTIKNIQYF
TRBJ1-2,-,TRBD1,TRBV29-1,TGCAGCGTTGGGTCAGACAGGGGCTATGGCTACACCTTC,CSVGSDRGYGYTF
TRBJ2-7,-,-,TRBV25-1,TGTGCCAGCAGTACCACCACAGGGTACGAGCAGTACTTC,CASSTTTGYEQYF
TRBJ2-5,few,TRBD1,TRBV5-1,TGCGCCAGCAGCCCCGACGGGACAGGGGGAATCCAAGAGACCCAGTACTTC,CASSPDGTGGIQETQYF